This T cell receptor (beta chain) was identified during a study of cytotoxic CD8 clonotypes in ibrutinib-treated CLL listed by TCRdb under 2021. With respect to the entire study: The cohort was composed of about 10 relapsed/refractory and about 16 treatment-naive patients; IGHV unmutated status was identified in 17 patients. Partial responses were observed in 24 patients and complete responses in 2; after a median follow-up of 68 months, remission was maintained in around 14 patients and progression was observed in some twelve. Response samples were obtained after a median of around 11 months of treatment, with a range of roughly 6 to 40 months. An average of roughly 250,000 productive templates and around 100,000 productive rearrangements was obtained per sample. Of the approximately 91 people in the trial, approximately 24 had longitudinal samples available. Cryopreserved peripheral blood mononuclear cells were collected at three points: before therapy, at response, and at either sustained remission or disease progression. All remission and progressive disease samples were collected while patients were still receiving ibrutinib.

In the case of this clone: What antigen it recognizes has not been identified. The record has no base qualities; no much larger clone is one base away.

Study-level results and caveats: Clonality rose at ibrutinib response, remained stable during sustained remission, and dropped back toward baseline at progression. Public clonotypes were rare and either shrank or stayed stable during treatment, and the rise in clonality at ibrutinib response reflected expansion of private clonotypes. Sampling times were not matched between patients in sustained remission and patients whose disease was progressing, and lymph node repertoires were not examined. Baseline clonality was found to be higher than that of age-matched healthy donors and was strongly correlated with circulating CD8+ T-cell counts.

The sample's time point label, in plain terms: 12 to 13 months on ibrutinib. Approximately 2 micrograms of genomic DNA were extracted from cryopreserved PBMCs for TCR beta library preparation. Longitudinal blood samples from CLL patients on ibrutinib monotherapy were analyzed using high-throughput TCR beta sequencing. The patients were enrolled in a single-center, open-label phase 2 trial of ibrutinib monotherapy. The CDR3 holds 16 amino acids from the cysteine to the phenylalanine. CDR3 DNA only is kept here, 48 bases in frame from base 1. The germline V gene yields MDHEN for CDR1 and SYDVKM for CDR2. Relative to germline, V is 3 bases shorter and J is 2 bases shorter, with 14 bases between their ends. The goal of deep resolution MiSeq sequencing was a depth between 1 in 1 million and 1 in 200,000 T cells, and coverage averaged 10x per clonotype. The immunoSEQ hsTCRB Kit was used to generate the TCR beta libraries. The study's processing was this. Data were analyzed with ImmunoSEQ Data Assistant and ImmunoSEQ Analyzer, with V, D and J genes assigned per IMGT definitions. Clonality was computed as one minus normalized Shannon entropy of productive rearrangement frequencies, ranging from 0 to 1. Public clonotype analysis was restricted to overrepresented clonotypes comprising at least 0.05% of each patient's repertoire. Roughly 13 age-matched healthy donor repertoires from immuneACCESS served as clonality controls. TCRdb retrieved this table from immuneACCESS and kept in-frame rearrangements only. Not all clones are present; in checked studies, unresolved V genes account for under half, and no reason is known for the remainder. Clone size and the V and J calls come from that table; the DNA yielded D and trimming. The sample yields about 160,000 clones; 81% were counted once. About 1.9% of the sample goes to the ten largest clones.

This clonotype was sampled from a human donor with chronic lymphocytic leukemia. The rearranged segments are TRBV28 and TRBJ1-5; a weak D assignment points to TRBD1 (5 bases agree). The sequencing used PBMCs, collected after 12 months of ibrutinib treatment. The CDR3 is CASSFSPGTGNQPQHF. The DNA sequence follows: TGTGCCAGCAGTTTTTCTCCAGGGACGGGCAATCAGCCCCAGCATTTT.